These 20 T cell receptor beta chains were sequenced from one sample in a study of regulatory T cells in long-lasting Graves disease. HTBI primers from iRepertoire and Arm-PCR of CDR3 regions yielded the TCR beta libraries. TCRdb recomputed calls from the multiplex PCR reads with MiXCR, one row per CDR3 protein. The sample carries about 460,000 distinct CDR3 sequences, approximately 22% recorded once. Specified time point: persistent/refractory GD, antithyroid drugs over 5 years with positive TRAb. The TCR library was made from RNA extracted from PBMCs. The sample consisted of peripheral blood mononuclear cells (PBMCs), taken when the disease was refractory, from a patient treated with antithyroid drugs. These receptors were obtained from a female donor with Graves disease.

Details on this clonotype: The likely explanation is a read error, given a far larger clone one base away. The chain uses TRBV6-1 and TRBJ1-2; possible D gene TRBD1, 6 bases. Germline V gene lookup returns CDR1 MNHNS and CDR2 SASEGT. CDR3 length: 13 residues. CDR3: CASRDSGTSGYIF. CDR3 coding DNA: TGTGCCAGCAGAGATTCCGGGACATCTGGCTACATCTTC.

This clonotype was observed many times. The rearrangement joins TRBV12-3 or TRBV12-4 to TRBJ2-5; a possible D gene is TRBD1 (6 bases). The ends were cut back, 3 bases at V and 4 bases at J, with 15 bases in the middle. The CDR3 loop spans 15 amino acids. The CDR3 region is CASSFGGQGRETQYF. The CDR3, as DNA: TGTGCCAGCAGTTTTGGGGGCCAGGGTCGAGAGACCCAGTACTTC.

In its sample, this clonotype was seen many times. V gene TRBV12-3 or TRBV12-4 combines with J gene TRBJ2-1; 7 positions agree with TRBD2. V gave up 3 bases and J gave up 5 bases; unmatched junction bases: 7. This CDR3 has 15 residues. CDR3 DNA: TGTGCCAGCAGTTTGGGACTACCAAAAAACAATGAGCAGTTCTTC. Translating it yields CASSLGLPKNNEQFF.

This clonotype was counted many times. The chain joins TRBV27 to TRBJ2-7; no firm D call. Germline lookup yields CDR1 MNHEY and CDR2 SMNVEV (reference sequence). The V end was cut by 2 bases, the J end by 4 bases, with 12 bases between. The CDR3 spans 14 residues. In nucleotides, the CDR3 is TGTGCCAGCAGTTTAAGTGGGCCCGCGTACGAGCAGTACTTC. This gives the protein CASSLSGPAYEQYF.

Many counts were recorded for this clonotype. This chain uses TRBV7-2 with TRBJ1-5, with 7 bases identical to TRBD1. The V gene end was trimmed by 4 bases and the J gene end by 3 bases; junction bases not matched to a gene: 12. Germline CDR1 and CDR2: SGHTA and FQGNSA. This CDR3 is built from 17 residues. CDR3: CASSSHPPGQNNQPQHF. Here the CDR3 DNA reads TGTGCCAGCAGCTCCCACCCTCCGGGACAGAACAATCAGCCCCAGCATTTT. The whole variable domain, filled in from reference TRBV7-2 and TRBJ1-5, reads GAGVSQSPSNKVTEKGKDVELRCDPISGHTALYWYRQSLGQGLEFLIYFQGNSAPDKSGLPSDRFSAERTGGSVSTLTIQRTQQEDSAVYLCASSSHPPGQNNQPQHFGDGTRLSIL.

The table lists this clonotype with many counts. The chain links TRBV28 to TRBJ1-1; D is perhaps TRBD1 (5 bases). Trimming cost V 5 bases and J 7 bases, with 11 bases left between them. Germline lookup yields CDR1 MDHEN and CDR2 SYDVKM. The CDR3 loop spans 12 amino acids. CDR3 region: CASSQPGLEAFF. In nucleotides, the CDR3 is TGTGCCAGCAGTCAACCAGGGCTTGAAGCTTTCTTT.

The gene calls are TRBV5-1 and TRBJ1-2; TRBD1 matches 7 bases. Per germline, CDR1 SGHRS and CDR2 YFSETQ. V shed 4 bases and J 4 bases; nucleotides not matched to a gene: 4. The CDR3 contains 13 residues. The CDR3 DNA is TGCGCCAGCAGCGTACGACAGGGCTATGGCTACACCTTC. Translating it yields CASSVRQGYGYTF.

This clonotype was counted a few times. V usage is TRBV6-1 and J usage is TRBJ1-6; D uncertain. V was trimmed by 7 bases and J by 9 bases, leaving 16 bases between them. Germline loops: CDR1 MNHNS, CDR2 SASEGT. The CDR3 covers 14 residues. The CDR3 loop reads CASKETGGSSPLHF. CDR3 DNA sequence: TGTGCCAGCAAAGAAACCGGAGGGTCTTCACCCCTCCACTTT.

This rearrangement joins TRBV11-2 to TRBJ2-5, with a tentative D call TRBD1 (5 bases). The CDR3 runs 16 residues. Trimming cost V 1 base and J 1 base, with 13 bases left between them. Germline V gene sequence: CDR1 SGHAT, CDR2 FQNNGV. CDR3 DNA sequence: TGTGCCAGCAGCTTAGCCCAGGGTGTGGGCCAAGAGACCCAGTACTTC. Translated: CASSLAQGVGQETQYF.

This clonotype was found a few times. This rearrangement joins TRBV12-3 or TRBV12-4 to TRBJ2-1, with D perhaps TRBD2 (6 bases). This CDR3 comprises 12 residues. V lost 6 bases and J lost 8, with 11 bases in between. The CDR3 loop is CASSPGGDEQFF. DNA for the CDR3: TGTGCCAGCAGCCCCGGGGGAGATGAGCAGTTCTTC.

The chain is built from TRBV28 and TRBJ1-1; 7 bases fit TRBD1. V lost 5 bases and J lost 4; bases outside the gene matches: 13. The CDR3 covers 16 residues. In germline, CDR1 is MDHEN, CDR2 SYDVKM. CDR3 amino acids: CASSGGATGSSTEAFF. The CDR3 bases are TGTGCCAGCAGTGGGGGTGCGACAGGGAGTAGCACTGAAGCTTTCTTT.

This chain links TRBV29-1 with TRBJ1-2, with 8 bases lining up with TRBD1. Unmatched junction bases numbered 8, after V lost 4 bases and J lost 7 bases. CDR3 length: 13 residues. CDR1 SQVTM and CDR2 ANQGSEA come from the germline V gene. CDR3 DNA: TGCAGCGTTGCTTTGGACAGGGCTTTTGGCTACACCTTC. Encoded protein: CSVALDRAFGYTF. The full variable domain, completed using reference TRBV29-1 and TRBJ1-2, is SAVISQKPSRDICQRGTSLTIQCQVDSQVTMMFWYRQQPGQSLTLIATANQGSEATYESGFVIDKFPISRPNLTFSTLTVSNMSPEDSSIYLCSVALDRAFGYTFGSGTRLTVV.

Many counts were recorded for this clonotype. The rearrangement joins TRBV28 to TRBJ1-1; D may be TRBD1 (5 bases). The CDR3 has 16 residues. Germline V gene data show CDR1 as MDHEN and CDR2 as SYDVKM. V was trimmed by 6 bases and J by 12 bases, leaving 29 bases between them. This chain's CDR3 is CASRPSTAKANTGTFF. In DNA form, the CDR3 reads TGTGCCAGCAGACCTTCGACAGCCAAAGCCAATACCGGCACTTTCTTT.

This clonotype appeared a few times. V and J are TRBV18 and TRBJ1-5, with D hard to call. The V and J ends lost 1 base and 0 bases respectively, with 7 bases between them. The germline V gene has CDR1 KGHSH and CDR2 LQKENI. CDR3 length equals 15 residues. The CDR3: CASSPQGNSNQPQHF. Written as DNA, the CDR3 is TGTGCCAGCTCACCACAGGGAAATAGCAATCAGCCCCAGCATTTT.

Many counts were recorded for this clonotype. This chain connects TRBV10-3 to TRBJ1-1; no firm D call. The V gene lost 8 bases and the J gene lost 1 base, with 11 bases spanning the gap. This CDR3 comprises 13 residues. Germline V gene lookup returns CDR1 ENHRY and CDR2 SYGVKD. In DNA form, the CDR3 reads TGTGCCATCGGAGGACCAACGAACACTGAAGCTTTCTTT. Residues: CAIGGPTNTEAFF.

The chain is built from TRBV29-1 and TRBJ2-2; D perhaps matches TRBD2 (6 bases). CDR1 SQVTM and CDR2 ANQGSEA come from the germline V gene. The CDR3 length is 14 residues. The V gene lost 6 bases and the J gene lost 4 bases, with 15 bases spanning the gap. The CDR3 DNA reads as TGCAGCGTCTATCAGGGAGGATTCACCGGGGAGCTGTTTTTT. Translating gives CSVYQGGFTGELFF.

The sample holds one count of this clonotype. This likely came from a read error, as a far larger clone is one base away. The gene calls are TRBV6-8 and TRBJ1-1; D is ambiguous. CDR3 size: 11 residues. Germline CDR1 MNHGY, CDR2 SAAAGT. CDR3 DNA: TGTGCCAGCTGGCGTCCGACTGAAACTTTCTTT. Amino acids: CASWRPTETFF.

This clonotype was detected only a few times. This chain uses TRBV12-3 or TRBV12-4 with TRBJ2-2; D remains unclear. Between the trimmed V and J ends, which lost 3 bases and 5 bases, there was a span of 10 bases. This CDR3 is built from 14 residues. The CDR3: CASSLSGPTGELFF. The CDR3 DNA is TGTGCCAGCAGTTTGTCTGGTCCAACCGGGGAGCTGTTTTTT.

The chain links TRBV7-9 to TRBJ2-7; no definite D call. Trimming removed 7 bases at V and 4 bases at J, with 11 bases between. CDR3 length: 12 residues. CDR1 is SEHNR and CDR2 is FQNEAQ in the germline V gene (reference sequence). This chain's CDR3 is CASTSNRYEQYF. CDR3 DNA: TGTGCCAGCACCTCGAACCGGTACGAGCAGTACTTC.

The V gene is TRBV24-1, the J gene TRBJ2-1; 14 nucleotides agree with TRBD2. This CDR3 comprises 16 residues. The V segment lost 3 bases and the J segment 8 bases; nucleotides outside the gene matches: 5. CDR1 and CDR2 from the germline V gene are KGHDR and SFDVKD. The CDR3 DNA follows: TGTGCCACCAGTGATCCTGGGACTAGCGGGAGTGATGAGCAGTTCTTC. Translated, it gives CATSDPGTSGSDEQFF.